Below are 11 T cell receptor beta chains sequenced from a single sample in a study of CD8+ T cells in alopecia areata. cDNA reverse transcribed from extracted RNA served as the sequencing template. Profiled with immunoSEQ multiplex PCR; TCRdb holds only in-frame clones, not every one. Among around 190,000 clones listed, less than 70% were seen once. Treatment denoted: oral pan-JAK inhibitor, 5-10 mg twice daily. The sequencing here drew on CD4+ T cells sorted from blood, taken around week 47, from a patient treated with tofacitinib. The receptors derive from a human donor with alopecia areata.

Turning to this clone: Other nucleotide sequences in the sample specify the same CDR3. CDR3 residues: CASRLRETQYF. CDR3 DNA sequence: TGTGCCAGCAGGTTGAGGGAGACCCAGTACTTC. This chain links TRBV2 with TRBJ2-5; D is unclear. Trimming took off 6 bases at V and 5 bases at J, with 7 bases between the two ends. CDR1 is SNHLY, CDR2 FYNNEI, per germline. This CDR3 contains 11 residues.

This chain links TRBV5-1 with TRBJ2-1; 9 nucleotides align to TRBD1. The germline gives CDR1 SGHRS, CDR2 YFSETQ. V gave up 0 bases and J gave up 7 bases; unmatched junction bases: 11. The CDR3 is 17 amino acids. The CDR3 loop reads CASSLALGQGIVNEQFF. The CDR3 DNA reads TGCGCCAGCAGCTTGGCCCTGGGACAGGGCATCGTGAATGAGCAGTTCTTC.

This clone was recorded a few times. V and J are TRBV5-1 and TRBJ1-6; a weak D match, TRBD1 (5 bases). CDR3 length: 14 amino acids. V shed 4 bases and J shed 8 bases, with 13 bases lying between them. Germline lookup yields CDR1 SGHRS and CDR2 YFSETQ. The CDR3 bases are TGCGCCAGCAGCCCCCTAGGGGCGGATTCACCCCTCCACTTT. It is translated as CASSPLGADSPLHF.

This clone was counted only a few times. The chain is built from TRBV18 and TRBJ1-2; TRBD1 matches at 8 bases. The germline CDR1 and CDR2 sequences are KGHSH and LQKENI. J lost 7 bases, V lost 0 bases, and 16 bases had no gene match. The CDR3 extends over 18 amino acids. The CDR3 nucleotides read TGTGCCAGCTCACCACCGAACGGTGCCACCTCAGGGGGCGGTGGCTACACCTTC. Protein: CASSPPNGATSGGGGYTF. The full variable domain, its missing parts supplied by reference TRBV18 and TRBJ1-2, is NAGVMQNPRHLVRRRGQEARLRCSPMKGHSHVYWYRQLPEEGLKFMVYLQKENIIDESGMPKERFSAEFPKEGPSILRIQQVVRGDSAAYFCASSPPNGATSGGGGYTFGSGTRLTVV.

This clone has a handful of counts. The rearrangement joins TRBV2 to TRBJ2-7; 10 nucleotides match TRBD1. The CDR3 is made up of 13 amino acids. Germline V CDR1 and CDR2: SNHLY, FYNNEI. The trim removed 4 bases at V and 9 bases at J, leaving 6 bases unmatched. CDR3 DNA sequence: TGTGCCAGCAGTGGAGGGACAGGGGAATCGCAGTACTTC. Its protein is CASSGGTGESQYF.

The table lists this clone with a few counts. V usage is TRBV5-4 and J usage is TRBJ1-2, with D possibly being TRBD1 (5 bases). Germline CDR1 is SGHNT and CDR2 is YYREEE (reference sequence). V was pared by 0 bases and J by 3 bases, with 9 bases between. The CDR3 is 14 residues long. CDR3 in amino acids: CASSLGSGYYGYTF. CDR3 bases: TGTGCCAGCAGCTTGGGGTCAGGGTACTATGGCTACACCTTC.

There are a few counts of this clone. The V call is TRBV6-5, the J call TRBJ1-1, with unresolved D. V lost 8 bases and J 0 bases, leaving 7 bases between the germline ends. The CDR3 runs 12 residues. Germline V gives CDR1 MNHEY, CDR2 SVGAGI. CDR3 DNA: TGTGCCAGCGCCACGGTGAACACTGAAGCTTTCTTT. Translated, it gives CASATVNTEAFF.

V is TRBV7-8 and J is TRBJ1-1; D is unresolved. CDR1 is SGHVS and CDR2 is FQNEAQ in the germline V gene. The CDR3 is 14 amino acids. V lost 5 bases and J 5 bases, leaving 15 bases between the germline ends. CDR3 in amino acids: CASSPRHEGTEAFF. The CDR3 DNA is TGTGCCAGCAGCCCGAGACATGAGGGAACTGAAGCTTTCTTT.

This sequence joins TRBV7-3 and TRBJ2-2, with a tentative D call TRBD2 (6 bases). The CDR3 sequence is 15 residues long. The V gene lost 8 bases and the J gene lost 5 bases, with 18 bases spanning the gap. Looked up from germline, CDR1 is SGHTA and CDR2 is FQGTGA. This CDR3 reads CASAPRRGETGELFF. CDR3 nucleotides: TGTGCCAGCGCCCCCCGCCGCGGGGAGACCGGGGAGCTGTTTTTT. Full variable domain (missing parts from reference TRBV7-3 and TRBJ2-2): GAGVSQTPSNKVTEKGKYVELRCDPISGHTALYWYRQSLGQGPEFLIYFQGTGAADDSGLPNDRFFAVRPEGSVSTLKIQRTERGDSAVYLCASAPRRGETGELFFGEGSRLTVL.

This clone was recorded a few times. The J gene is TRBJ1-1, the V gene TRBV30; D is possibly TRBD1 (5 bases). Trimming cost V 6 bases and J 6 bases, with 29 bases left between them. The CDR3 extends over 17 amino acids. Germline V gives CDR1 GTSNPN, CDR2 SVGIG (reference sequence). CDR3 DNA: TGTGCCTGTCACACCCGTAACGAGGGGAGGCGGGTGGCTGAAGCTTTCTTT. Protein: CACHTRNEGRRVAEAFF.

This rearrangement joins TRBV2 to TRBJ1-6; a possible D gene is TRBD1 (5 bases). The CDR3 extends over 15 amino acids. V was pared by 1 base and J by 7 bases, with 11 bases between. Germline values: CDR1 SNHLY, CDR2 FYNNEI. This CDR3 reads CASSEGTFQNSPLHF. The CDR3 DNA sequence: TGTGCCAGCAGTGAAGGGACATTCCAGAATTCACCCCTCCACTTT.